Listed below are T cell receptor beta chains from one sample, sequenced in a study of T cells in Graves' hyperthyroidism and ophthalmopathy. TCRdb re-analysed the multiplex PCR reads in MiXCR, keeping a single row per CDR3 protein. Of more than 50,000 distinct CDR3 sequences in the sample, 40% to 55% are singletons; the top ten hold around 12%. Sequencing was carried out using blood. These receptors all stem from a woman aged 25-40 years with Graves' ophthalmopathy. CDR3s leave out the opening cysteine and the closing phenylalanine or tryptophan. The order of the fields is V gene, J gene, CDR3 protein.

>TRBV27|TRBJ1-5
ASSFRGDLTPQH
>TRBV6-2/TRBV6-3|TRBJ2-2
ASSYDGNTGELF
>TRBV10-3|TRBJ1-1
AISAMTGNTEAF
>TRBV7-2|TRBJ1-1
ASSRTGNEAF
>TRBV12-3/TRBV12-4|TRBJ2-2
ASSFGGNTGELF
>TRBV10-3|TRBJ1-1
AISTGSISGNTEAF
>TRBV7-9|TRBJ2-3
ASSLGGRSTDTQY
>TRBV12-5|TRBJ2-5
ASGFGQGGRETQY
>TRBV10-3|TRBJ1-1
AISEWGARDTEAF
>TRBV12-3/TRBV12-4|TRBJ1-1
ASRPTGGRTEAF
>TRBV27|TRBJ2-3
ASSLRLLSGSTDTQY
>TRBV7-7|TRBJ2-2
ASSLVTGPGELF
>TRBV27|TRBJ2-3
ASSRPGTSGKEY
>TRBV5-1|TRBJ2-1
ASSLASGDQF
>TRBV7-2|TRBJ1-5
ASTDRTSGRETQH
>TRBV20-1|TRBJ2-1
SARAPLAGGINEQF
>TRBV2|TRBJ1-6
ASRTGQGAGSPLH
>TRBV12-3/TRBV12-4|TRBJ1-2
ASSFMRGPHGYT
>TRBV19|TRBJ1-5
ASSDPGQGFYEH
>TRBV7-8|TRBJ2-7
ASSSVHVHEQY
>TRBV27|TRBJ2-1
ASSPLAGASEQF
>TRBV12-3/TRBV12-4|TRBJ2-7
ASSRYRGYEQY
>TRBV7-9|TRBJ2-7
ASSEHYEQY
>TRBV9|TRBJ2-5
ASSTGTGVGETQY
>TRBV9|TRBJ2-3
ASSVVASGNTDTQY
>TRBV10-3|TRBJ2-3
ATRQSASTDTQY
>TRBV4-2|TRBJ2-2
ASSQAGANTGELF
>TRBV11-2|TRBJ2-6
ASSLGPAGANVLT
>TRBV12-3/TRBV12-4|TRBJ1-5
ASSHRQERNQPQH
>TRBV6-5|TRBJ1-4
ASSRGWTNEKLF
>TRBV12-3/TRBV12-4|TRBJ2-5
ASSLTGETQY
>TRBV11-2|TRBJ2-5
ASSLDPNQPQY
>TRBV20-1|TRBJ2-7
SASRGTSYEQY
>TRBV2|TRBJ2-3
ASSYRGVDTQY
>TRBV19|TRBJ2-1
ASTHIRDRGNEQF
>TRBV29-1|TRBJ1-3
SVEAISGNTIY
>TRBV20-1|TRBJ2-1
SATSGRGNEQF
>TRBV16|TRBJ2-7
ASSHTTQVSEQH
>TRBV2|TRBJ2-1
ASSARGLAGDRSYNEQF
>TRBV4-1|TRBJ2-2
ASSLSGTNTGELF
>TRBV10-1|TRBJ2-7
ASSDWTSGRPYEQY
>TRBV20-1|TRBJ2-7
SAASGGFYEQY
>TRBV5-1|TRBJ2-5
ASSFTGIGRQETQY
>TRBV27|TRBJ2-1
ASSPGQGWGEQF
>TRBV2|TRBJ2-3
ASSDLAGSTDTQY
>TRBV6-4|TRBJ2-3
ASSDSGGITDTQY
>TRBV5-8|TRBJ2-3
ASSLNGGTDTQY
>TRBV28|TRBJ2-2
ASSLWPGTGNTGELF
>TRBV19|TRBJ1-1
ASAAITEAF
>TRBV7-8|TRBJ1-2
ASSSETGTGGSRS
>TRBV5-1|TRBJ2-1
ASSWDREGQF
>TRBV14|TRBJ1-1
ASSPPGLQGLTEAF
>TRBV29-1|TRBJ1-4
SVAAGTGNEKLF
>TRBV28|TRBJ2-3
ASSLLAGGLGTDTQY
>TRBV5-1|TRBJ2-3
ASSLSGTRTDTQY